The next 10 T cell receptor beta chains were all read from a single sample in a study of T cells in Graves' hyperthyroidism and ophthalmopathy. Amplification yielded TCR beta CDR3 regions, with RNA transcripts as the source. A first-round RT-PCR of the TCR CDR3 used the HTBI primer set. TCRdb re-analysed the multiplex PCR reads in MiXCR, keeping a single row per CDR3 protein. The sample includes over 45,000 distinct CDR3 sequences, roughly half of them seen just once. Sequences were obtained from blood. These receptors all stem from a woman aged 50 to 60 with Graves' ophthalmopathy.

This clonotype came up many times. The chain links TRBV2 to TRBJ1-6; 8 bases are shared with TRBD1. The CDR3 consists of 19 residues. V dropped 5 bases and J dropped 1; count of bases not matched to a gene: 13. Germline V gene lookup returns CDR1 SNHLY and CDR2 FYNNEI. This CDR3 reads CASSPPDRVARSYNSPLHF. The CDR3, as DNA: TGTGCCAGCAGTCCCCCGGACAGGGTTGCTCGATCCTATAATTCACCCCTCCACTTT.

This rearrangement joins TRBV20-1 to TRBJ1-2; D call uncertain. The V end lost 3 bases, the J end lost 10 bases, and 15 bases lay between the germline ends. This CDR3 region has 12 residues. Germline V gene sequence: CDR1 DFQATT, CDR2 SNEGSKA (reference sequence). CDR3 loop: CSASRAREDYTF. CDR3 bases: TGCAGTGCTAGTAGGGCACGGGAAGACTACACCTTC.

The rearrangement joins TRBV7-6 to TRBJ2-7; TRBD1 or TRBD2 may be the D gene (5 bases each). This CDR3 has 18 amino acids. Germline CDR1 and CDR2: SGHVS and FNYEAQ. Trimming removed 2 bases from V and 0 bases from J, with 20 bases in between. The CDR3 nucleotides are TGTGCCAGCAGCTTATATCCTCCCCTGGGGGTCAGCTCCTACGAGCAGTACTTC. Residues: CASSLYPPLGVSSYEQYF.

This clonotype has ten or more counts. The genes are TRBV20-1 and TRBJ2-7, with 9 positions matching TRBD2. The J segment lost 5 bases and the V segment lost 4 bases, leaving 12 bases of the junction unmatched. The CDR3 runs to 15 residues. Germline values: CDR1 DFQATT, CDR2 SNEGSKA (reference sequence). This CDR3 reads CSAIPLREGIDEQYF. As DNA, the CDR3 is TGCAGTGCTATACCCTTGCGGGAGGGCATAGACGAGCAGTACTTC.

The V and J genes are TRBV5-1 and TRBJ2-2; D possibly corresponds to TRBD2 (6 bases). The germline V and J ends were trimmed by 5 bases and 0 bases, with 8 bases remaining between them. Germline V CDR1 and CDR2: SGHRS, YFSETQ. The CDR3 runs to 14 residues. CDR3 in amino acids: CASREGANTGELFF. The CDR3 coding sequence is TGCGCCAGCAGGGAGGGAGCGAACACCGGGGAGCTGTTTTTT.

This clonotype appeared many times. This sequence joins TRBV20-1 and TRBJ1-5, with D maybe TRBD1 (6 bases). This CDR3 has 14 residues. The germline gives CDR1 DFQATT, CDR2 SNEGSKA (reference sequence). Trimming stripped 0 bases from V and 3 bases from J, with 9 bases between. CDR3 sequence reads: CSARETGVNQPQHF. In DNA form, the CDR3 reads TGCAGTGCTAGAGAGACAGGAGTCAATCAGCCCCAGCATTTT.

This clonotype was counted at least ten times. CDR3 in DNA: TGTGCCAGCACCCCTATTTCGGGAGAATACAATGAGCAGTTCTTC. It specifies CASTPISGEYNEQFF. The genes are TRBV7-9 and TRBJ2-1; weak D call: TRBD2 (6 bases). This CDR3 has 15 residues. Germline assignment: CDR1 SEHNR and CDR2 FQNEAQ (reference sequence). Trimming shortened V by 7 bases and J by 4 bases, and 17 bases separated the two germline ends.

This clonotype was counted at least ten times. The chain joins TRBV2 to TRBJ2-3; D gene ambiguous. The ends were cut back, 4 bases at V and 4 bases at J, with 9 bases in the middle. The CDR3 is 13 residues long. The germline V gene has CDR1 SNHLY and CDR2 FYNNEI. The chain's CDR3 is CASSGRSADTQYF. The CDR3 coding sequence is TGTGCCAGCAGTGGCAGGTCCGCAGATACGCAGTATTTT.

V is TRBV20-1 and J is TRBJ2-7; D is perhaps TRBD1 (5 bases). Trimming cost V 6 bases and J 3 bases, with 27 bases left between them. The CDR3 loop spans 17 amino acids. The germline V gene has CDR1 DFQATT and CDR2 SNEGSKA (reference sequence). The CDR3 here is CSAFPERAAKGDYEQYF. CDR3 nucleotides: TGCAGTGCCTTTCCCGAACGGGCGGCAAAAGGGGACTACGAGCAGTACTTC.

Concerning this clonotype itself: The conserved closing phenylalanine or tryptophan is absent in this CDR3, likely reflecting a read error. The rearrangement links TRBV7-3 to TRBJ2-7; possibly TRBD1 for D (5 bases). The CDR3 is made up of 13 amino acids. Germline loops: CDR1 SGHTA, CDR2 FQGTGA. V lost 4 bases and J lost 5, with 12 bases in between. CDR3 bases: TGTGCCAGCAGCTCAACGCTGACAGACGAGCAGTACATC. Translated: CASSSTLTDEQYI.